This T cell receptor beta chain was recovered during a study of cytotoxic CD8 clonotypes in ibrutinib-treated CLL. On the study more broadly: Response sampling occurred after a median approximately eleven months of treatment (range 6 to 36).

Generated by immunoSEQ multiplex PCR, the TCRdb table keeps only in-frame clones and is missing some. Found here are roughly 150,000 clones, roughly 84% of them singletons; the top ten hold 3% to 3.5%. About this clone: The antigen remains undetermined.

Study-wide points: Public clonotypes showed up rarely, and on treatment they shrank or held steady. Relative to age-matched healthy donors, clonality at baseline was higher, and it tracked circulating CD8+ T-cell counts.

Germline CDR1 reads MNHNS; CDR2 reads SASEGT. J was trimmed by 6 bases and V by 4 bases; bases with no gene match: 6. This CDR3 is 15 amino acids long. V is TRBV6-1 and J is TRBJ2-2, with 9 nucleotides matching TRBD2. Sequences were derived from PBMCs, sampled at disease progression, from a patient treated with ibrutinib. This receptor was taken from a human donor with chronic lymphocytic leukemia. The CDR3 loop is CASSALAGEPGELFF. The CDR3 coding sequence is TGTGCCAGCAGTGCCTTAGCGGGAGAACCCGGGGAGCTGTTTTTT.